This T cell receptor (beta chain) was found in a study of shared clonotypes between healthy human individuals. Naive CD8 cells lacked CD45RO, underwent positive selection for CCR7 and left out terminally differentiated effector memory CD45RA+ cells. Some clones are missing from TCRdb's copy, which holds only in-frame ones; the method was immunoSEQ multiplex PCR. The table lists roughly 2 million clones, about 95% of them singletons. Germline lookup yields CDR1 SGHDT and CDR2 YYEEEE. The CDR3 is 13 residues long. Trimming removed 2 bases at V and 0 bases at J, with 4 bases between. The specimen was naive CD8+ T cells sorted from blood. The clonotype was recovered from a man aged 18 to 30 in good health. V and J are TRBV5-6 and TRBJ2-3; D gene unclear. CDR3 sequence: CASSFPSTDTQYF. The CDR3 coding sequence is TGTGCCAGCAGCTTCCCAAGCACAGATACGCAGTATTTT. The whole variable domain, filled in from reference TRBV5-6 and TRBJ2-3, reads DAGVTQSPTHLIKTRGQQVTLRCSPKSGHDTVSWYQQALGQGPQFIFQYYEEEERQRGNFPDRFSGHQFPNYSSELNVNALLLGDSALYLCASSFPSTDTQYFGPGTRLTVL.